The 18 T cell receptor beta chains below all came from one sample that was sequenced in a study of CD8 T cells in ankylosing spondylitis. TCRdb re-called the 5' RACE reads with MiXCR, one entry per CDR3 protein. The sample records tens of thousands of distinct CDR3 sequences, approximately 5.3% being singletons. Sequenced: blood, either unsorted or a sorted T cell fraction (not recorded which). Receptors were obtained from a male donor with ankylosing spondylitis or in good health (not recorded which).

This clonotype was observed a handful of times. The CDR3 is CASSLVMAGGLTDTQYF. For the CDR3, the DNA is TGCGCCAGCAGCTTGGTAATGGCGGGGGGGCTTACAGATACGCAGTATTTT. The chain uses TRBV5-1 and TRBJ2-3; TRBD2 agrees at 9 bases. Germline CDR1 is SGHRS and CDR2 is YFSETQ. Germline trimming cut 0 bases from V and 3 bases from J; bases unmatched to any gene: 8. This CDR3 contains 17 residues.

At least ten counts were recorded for this clonotype. The chain is built from TRBV5-1 and TRBJ2-7; D is undetermined. V was trimmed by 0 bases and J by 5 bases, leaving 6 bases between them. This CDR3 comprises 12 residues. Germline-derived CDR1 and CDR2 are SGHRS and YFSETQ. CDR3 residues: CASSLGFDEQYF. CDR3 bases: TGCGCCAGCAGCTTGGGGTTTGACGAGCAGTACTTC.

This clonotype has a count of ten or more. CDR3 nucleotides: TGTGCCAGCAGTCTACAGGGGGCGGGTGAAGCTTTCTTT. Amino acid sequence: CASSLQGAGEAFF. The V and J genes are TRBV28 and TRBJ1-1; TRBD1 matches at 9 bases. Trimming took 5 bases from V and 7 from J; bases not matched to a gene: 5. Germline-derived CDR1 and CDR2 are MDHEN and SYDVKM. The CDR3 runs 13 residues.

This chain connects TRBV1 to TRBJ1-6; the table calls TRBD1, which could not be checked here. TRBV1 is classified as a pseudogene. The CDR3 has 16 amino acids. In DNA, the CDR3 is TGCATCAGCAGCGGATGGCTTGGGCAGGGATATTCACCCCTCCACTTT. Its protein is CISSGWLGQGYSPLHF.

This clonotype came up many times. V usage is TRBV7-9 and J usage is TRBJ1-2; 7 bases fit TRBD1. The germline V gene encodes CDR1 SEHNR and CDR2 FQNEAQ (reference sequence). CDR3 length: 14 residues. The junction had 9 bases not matched to a gene; V was cut back by 3 bases and J by 8 bases. The CDR3 bases are TGTGCCAGCAGCTTTCGGACAGGCCAGAAAGGCTACACCTTC. This translates into CASSFRTGQKGYTF.

Many counts were recorded for this clonotype. The CDR3: CASSLAPGTSVYNEQFF. DNA for the CDR3: TGTGCCAGCAGCTTGGCACCCGGGACTAGCGTCTACAATGAGCAGTTCTTC. The chain recombines TRBV7-2 with TRBJ2-1, with 10 bases matching TRBD2. The germline gives CDR1 SGHTA, CDR2 FQGNSA. This CDR3 comprises 17 residues. Trimming cost V 3 bases and J 3 bases; bases outside gene matches: 8.

This clonotype was found many times. This rearrangement joins TRBV24-1 to TRBJ1-1; possibly TRBD1 for D (5 bases). CDR3 length equals 13 residues. CDR1 is KGHDR, CDR2 SFDVKD, per germline. With 5 bases removed from V and 4 bases from J, the gap between germline ends came to 10 bases. This chain's CDR3 is CATSVQGSTEAFF. CDR3 DNA: TGTGCCACCAGTGTTCAGGGAAGCACTGAAGCTTTCTTT.

In its sample, this clonotype was seen many times. The rearrangement links TRBV4-3 to TRBJ1-4; D call uncertain. CDR3 length: 12 amino acids. The V end lost 1 base, the J end lost 8 bases, and 5 bases lay between the germline ends. CDR1 and CDR2 from the germline V gene are LGHNA and YSLEER. This chain's CDR3 is CASSQVGEKLFF. For the CDR3, the DNA is TGCGCCAGCAGCCAAGTCGGGGAAAAACTGTTTTTT.

The sample holds many counts of this clonotype. The chain recombines TRBV28 with TRBJ2-5; tentative D call: TRBD1 (6 bases). The V end was cut by 4 bases, the J end by 7 bases, with 10 bases between. Germline-derived CDR1 and CDR2 are MDHEN and SYDVKM. This CDR3 is built from 12 residues. The CDR3 nucleotides read TGTGCCAGCAGTTATGGACAGATGACCCAGTACTTC. Translated: CASSYGQMTQYF. Using reference TRBV28 and TRBJ2-5 for the parts outside the CDR3, the full variable domain is DVKVTQSSRYLVKRTGEKVFLECVQDMDHENMFWYRQDPGLGLRLIYFSYDVKMKEKGDIPEGYSVSREKKERFSLILESASTNQTSMYLCASSYGQMTQYFGPGTRLLVL.

This clonotype was counted many times. The rearrangement links TRBV12-5 to TRBJ1-2; TRBD1 matches at 8 bases. Germline V gives CDR1 LGHNT, CDR2 FRNRAP. The trim removed 4 bases at V and 1 base at J, leaving 14 bases unmatched. The CDR3 covers 18 residues. CDR3 DNA: TGTGCTAGTGGTTCCGATCGGGACAGGATAGGAATTAACTATGGCTACACCTTC. This gives the protein CASGSDRDRIGINYGYTF.

This clonotype was recorded at least ten times. The chain joins TRBV4-2 to TRBJ2-1, with 7 bases lining up with TRBD2. The CDR3 is 12 residues long. Trimming at V came to 1 base and at J to 9 bases, leaving 0 bases not matched to a gene. The V gene's germline CDR1 is LGHNA and CDR2 YNFKEQ. CDR3 coding DNA: TGTGCCAGCAGCCAAGGCGGGGGTGAGCAGTTCTTC. This translates into CASSQGGGEQFF.

This clonotype is labeled as medium-sized. The chain links TRBV2 to TRBJ2-1; 8 bases match TRBD1. CDR3 size: 19 residues. Per germline, CDR1 SNHLY and CDR2 FYNNEI. Trimming took 3 bases from V and 6 from J; bases not matched to a gene: 19. The CDR3 DNA is TGTGCCAGCAGTGACCCAGGGGGCTACAGCACAAAGGCTGGCAATGAGCAGTTCTTC. This sequence encodes CASSDPGGYSTKAGNEQFF.

Here the CDR3 reads CASSSTGGPSEQFF. The CDR3 bases are TGCGCCAGCAGCTCCACGGGGGGGCCTAGTGAGCAGTTCTTC. V is TRBV4-1 and J is TRBJ2-1; 8 bases are a match to TRBD2. The CDR3 contains 14 residues. CDR1 is MGHRA and CDR2 is YSYEKL in the germline V gene. The trim removed 5 bases at V and 9 bases at J, leaving 9 bases unmatched.

This clonotype was observed a handful of times. The chain uses TRBV7-2 and TRBJ1-5; possibly TRBD1 for D (5 bases). V was shortened by 1 base and J by 0 bases, with 13 bases between the two germline ends. The germline gives CDR1 SGHTA, CDR2 FQGNSA. The length of the CDR3 is 17 residues. DNA of the CDR3: TGTGCCAGCAGCTTAGTTCAGGGACGATTTAGCAATCAGCCCCAGCATTTT. It translates to CASSLVQGRFSNQPQHF.

This clonotype was observed at least ten times. V and J are TRBV20-1 and TRBJ1-1; D is possibly TRBD1 (6 bases). The CDR3 loop spans 11 amino acids. Germline lookup yields CDR1 DFQATT and CDR2 SNEGSKA (reference sequence). CDR3 residues: CTSGGHLEAFF. DNA of the CDR3: TGCACCTCCGGGGGACACCTAGAAGCTTTCTTT.

This clonotype has a count of ten or more. J is TRBJ2-6 and V is TRBV29-1; D ambiguous. The CDR3 consists of 14 residues. CDR1 is SQVTM, CDR2 ANQGSEA, per germline. V was clipped by 3 bases and J by 3 bases, with 9 bases between them. CDR3 in DNA: TGCAGCGTTGATCGGGCTGATGGGGCCAACGTCCTGACTTTC. Residues: CSVDRADGANVLTF.

In this sample, this clonotype turned up many times. V usage is TRBV28 and J usage is TRBJ2-3, with TRBD2 identical over 11 bases. V shed 7 bases, J shed 5 bases, and the junction held 11 bases outside the gene matches. CDR3 length: 16 residues. CDR1 is MDHEN and CDR2 is SYDVKM in the germline V gene. The CDR3 loop reads CASTFMGSGGVDTQYF. The CDR3, as DNA: TGTGCCAGCACCTTTATGGGTAGCGGGGGGGTAGATACGCAGTATTTT.

This clonotype occurred many times. The chain carries TRBV29-1 and TRBJ2-1; 7 positions match TRBD2. There are 14 residues in the CDR3. V gave up 1 base and J gave up 0 bases; unmatched junction bases: 0. Germline V lookup: CDR1 SQVTM, CDR2 ANQGSEA. CDR3: CSVEAGGSYNEQFF. For the CDR3, the DNA is TGCAGCGTTGAAGCGGGGGGCTCCTACAATGAGCAGTTCTTC.